Shown below are 26 T cell receptor beta chains from a single sample sequenced in a study of shared clonotypes between healthy human individuals. Produced via immunoSEQ multiplex PCR; TCRdb's table is partial and in-frame only. Of a few million clones in the sample, around 92% are singletons; the top ten hold around 0.4%. Sequences were obtained from naive CD4+ T cells from PBMCs. Documented subset: CD45RA+ positively selected. The receptors originated from a man younger than 35 in good health. Some clones in this sample may be carry-over from other donors' samples.

The chain couples TRBV11-3 to TRBJ1-1; possible D gene TRBD1, 5 bases. Looked up from germline, CDR1 is SGHNT and CDR2 is YENEEA. This CDR3 has 13 residues. Trimming cost V 4 bases and J 5 bases, with 11 bases left between them. The CDR3 DNA follows: TGTGCCAGCAGCTCCGGCAGGGAAACTGAAGCTTTCTTT. Encoded protein: CASSSGRETEAFF.

The chain is built from TRBV28 and TRBJ1-3, with D possibly TRBD1 on 5 matching bases. This CDR3 spans 13 amino acids. CDR1 MDHEN and CDR2 SYDVKM come from the germline V gene. The V end lost 6 bases, the J end lost 4 bases, and 10 bases lay between the germline ends. The CDR3 region is CASRLTAGNTIYF. DNA for the CDR3: TGTGCCAGCAGATTGACAGCCGGAAACACCATATATTTT.

Only one count was recorded for this clone. V is TRBV7-9 and J is TRBJ1-2; TRBD1 aligns across 7 bases. V dropped 2 bases and J dropped 5; count of bases not matched to a gene: 2. CDR3 size: 13 residues. The germline gives CDR1 SEHNR, CDR2 FQNEAQ (reference sequence). The CDR3 sequence is CASSLQGEYGYTF. The CDR3 coding sequence is TGTGCCAGCAGCTTACAGGGGGAATATGGCTACACCTTC.

Turning to this clone: This sample includes further DNA sequences coding for the same CDR3. The chain's CDR3 is CATSRGTGSSYEQYF. The CDR3 DNA sequence: TGTGCCACCAGCAGAGGCACAGGGTCCTCCTACGAGCAGTACTTC. The J gene is TRBJ2-7, the V gene TRBV15; maybe TRBD1 (6 bases). V dropped 1 base and J dropped 0 bases, with 10 bases sitting between them. The germline gives CDR1 LNHNV, CDR2 YYDKDF (reference sequence). The CDR3 runs 15 residues.

The CDR3 region has the DNA TGTGCCGGGGGACTAGCGGGAGGGTACGAGCAGTACTTC. Protein sequence: CAGGLAGGYEQYF. J is TRBJ2-7 and V is TRBV6-1; 16 nucleotides align to TRBD2. J lost 4 bases, V lost 11 bases, and 2 bases had no gene match. The CDR3 sequence is 13 residues long. Germline V lookup: CDR1 MNHNS, CDR2 SASEGT.

J is TRBJ2-1 and V is TRBV7-6; D uncertain. The CDR3 sequence is 15 residues long. V was trimmed by 1 base and J by 7 bases, leaving 14 bases between them. The V gene's germline CDR1 is SGHVS and CDR2 FNYEAQ. CDR3 loop: CASSLESGGWNEQFF. CDR3 nucleotides: TGTGCCAGCAGCTTAGAATCTGGCGGTTGGAATGAGCAGTTCTTC.

V usage is TRBV25-1 and J usage is TRBJ2-2; a possible D gene is TRBD1 (6 bases). V was pared by 0 bases and J by 8 bases, with 10 bases between. Germline assignment: CDR1 MGHDK and CDR2 SYGVNS. The CDR3 extends over 14 amino acids. Written as DNA, the CDR3 is TGTGCCAGCAGTGAATATGGGGGCAGGGGGGAGCTGTTTTTT. This codes for CASSEYGGRGELFF. Looking up the rest from reference TRBV25-1 and TRBJ2-2 gives the full variable domain: EADIYQTPRYLVIGTGKKITLECSQTMGHDKMYWYQQDPGMELHLIHYSYGVNSTEKGDLSSESTVSRIRTEHFPLTLESARPSHTSQYLCASSEYGGRGELFFGEGSRLTVL.

The rearrangement uses TRBV6-5 and TRBJ2-7, with D hard to call. Looked up from germline, CDR1 is MNHEY and CDR2 is SVGAGI. This CDR3 contains 14 residues. V was cut by 4 bases and J by 1 base, with 11 bases left in between. CDR3 sequence (DNA): TGTGCCAGCAGTTTGGTAACAGAGTCCTACGAGCAGTACTTC. It yields the protein CASSLVTESYEQYF.

This chain uses TRBV6-1 with TRBJ2-5; D ambiguous. The CDR3 is 15 amino acids. Germline V gene lookup returns CDR1 MNHNS and CDR2 SASEGT. Trimming shortened V by 3 bases and J by 5 bases, and 16 bases separated the two germline ends. Written as DNA, the CDR3 is TGTGCCAGCAGTGAGAACCGGGCCCCTCGGGAGACCCAGTACTTC. It encodes CASSENRAPRETQYF.

The chain recombines TRBV2 with TRBJ2-3, with TRBD2 matching 8 bases. This CDR3 contains 16 residues. The germline V gene has CDR1 SNHLY and CDR2 FYNNEI. Unmatched junction bases numbered 11, after V lost 7 bases and J lost 2 bases. DNA for the CDR3: TGTGCCAGCACGGCCCAGCGGGAGTTTTTCACAGATACGCAGTATTTT. It specifies CASTAQREFFTDTQYF.

V gene TRBV10-1 combines with J gene TRBJ2-7; D not resolved. This CDR3 contains 12 residues. V lost 0 bases and J 6 bases, leaving 6 bases between the germline ends. CDR1 and CDR2 (germline): WNHNN, SYGVQD (reference sequence). For the CDR3, the DNA is TGCGCCAGCAGTGAGTCGGTAACCGAGCAGTACTTC. Protein product: CASSESVTEQYF.

The chain couples TRBV14 to TRBJ2-1; 7 positions agree with TRBD2. The germline gives CDR1 SGHDN, CDR2 FVKESK. The CDR3 totals 15 residues. Losses at the gene ends were 2 bases for V and 5 bases for J; bases not matched to a gene: 6. CDR3 nucleotide sequence: TGTGCCAGCAGCCAATCTGCGGGAGCACACAATGAGCAGTTCTTC. This encodes CASSQSAGAHNEQFF.

The chain joins TRBV5-1 to TRBJ2-1; TRBD2 matches 10 bases. The CDR3 runs 17 residues. The V gene end was trimmed by 4 bases and the J gene end by 5 bases; junction bases not matched to a gene: 12. Germline CDR1 reads SGHRS; CDR2 reads YFSETQ. CDR3 in amino acids: CASSRRLGLAADNEQFF. The CDR3 bases are TGCGCCAGCAGCCGGAGGCTAGGACTAGCGGCCGACAATGAGCAGTTCTTC.

This clone was seen a single time. The germline gene is not matched at one end of the junction; a read error may be the cause. The chain carries TRBV6-5 and TRBJ1-5, with D hard to call. The CDR3 is 14 residues long. CDR1 and CDR2 from the germline V gene are MNHEY and SVGAGI. The CDR3 DNA reads as TGTGCCAGCAGTTACTCAGCCGTTGATCAACCCCAGCATTTT. Residues: CASSYSAVDQPQHF.

V and J are TRBV4-3 and TRBJ2-3, with D possibly being TRBD1 or TRBD2 (5 bases each). The CDR3 is 15 residues long. CDR1 and CDR2 from the germline V gene are LGHNA and YSLEER. Trimming cost V 7 bases and J 1 base, with 15 bases left between them. The CDR3 bases are TGCGCCAGCACTTACTCCAGAGGGGGCACAGATACGCAGTATTTT. It codes for CASTYSRGGTDTQYF.

The chain recombines TRBV7-3 with TRBJ2-7; tentative D call: TRBD2 (5 bases). Germline-derived CDR1 and CDR2 are SGHTA and FQGTGA. The CDR3 sequence is 13 residues long. Trimming took 3 bases from V and 7 from J, leaving 13 bases between them. The DNA for the CDR3 is TGTGCCAGCAGCTTCGATCGGACGGGGGAGCAGTACTTC. It codes for CASSFDRTGEQYF.

The rearrangement joins TRBV7-8 to TRBJ2-7; TRBD1 matches 8 bases. CDR3 length equals 17 residues. Unmatched junction bases numbered 13, after V lost 3 bases and J lost 3 bases. The V gene's germline CDR1 is SGHVS and CDR2 FQNEAQ. In DNA, the CDR3 is TGTGCCAGCAGCTTCGCCCACTTGAGACAGGGGAACTACGAGCAGTACTTC. Protein: CASSFAHLRQGNYEQYF.

The chain carries TRBV7-9 and TRBJ1-5; D not resolved. Trimming took 1 base from V and 1 from J, leaving 8 bases between them. Germline V gene data show CDR1 as SEHNR and CDR2 as FQNEAQ (reference sequence). The CDR3 sequence is 15 residues long. The CDR3 protein is CASSLGPRSNQPQHF. The CDR3 DNA is TGTGCCAGCAGCTTAGGACCGAGGAGCAATCAGCCCCAGCATTTT. The full variable domain, rest sourced from reference TRBV7-9 and TRBJ1-5, is DTGVSQNPRHKITKRGQNVTFRCDPISEHNRLYWYRQTLGQGPEFLTYFQNEAQLEKSRLLSDRFSAERPKGSFSTLEIQRTEQGDSAMYLCASSLGPRSNQPQHFGDGTRLSIL.

The rearrangement uses TRBV7-9 and TRBJ2-7; D is undetermined. Trimming removed 3 bases at V and 6 bases at J, with 12 bases between. This CDR3 contains 13 residues. Germline V CDR1 and CDR2: SEHNR, FQNEAQ (reference sequence). The CDR3 reads CASSFSVDGEQYF. The CDR3 region has the DNA TGTGCCAGCAGCTTTTCGGTCGACGGCGAGCAGTACTTC. The full variable domain, in which reference TRBV7-9 and TRBJ2-7 provide the parts outside the CDR3, is DTGVSQNPRHKITKRGQNVTFRCDPISEHNRLYWYRQTLGQGPEFLTYFQNEAQLEKSRLLSDRFSAERPKGSFSTLEIQRTEQGDSAMYLCASSFSVDGEQYFGPGTRLTVT.

The chain employs TRBV19 and TRBJ1-2; 7 bases line up with TRBD1. Looked up from germline, CDR1 is LNHDA and CDR2 is SQIVND (reference sequence). The V segment lost 4 bases and the J segment 7 bases; nucleotides outside the gene matches: 6. CDR3 length: 13 amino acids. The DNA of the CDR3 is TGTGCCAGTAGTACGACAGGGTTCTCTGGCTACACCTTC. Translating gives CASSTTGFSGYTF.

The chain has TRBV30 and TRBJ2-3; 7 bases are shared with TRBD2. V trimming: 0 bases; J trimming: 0 bases; junction bases outside the gene matches: 0. CDR3 size: 14 residues. Germline V gene lookup returns CDR1 GTSNPN and CDR2 SVGIG (reference sequence). The CDR3 region is CAWSVAGSTDTQYF. As DNA, the CDR3 is TGTGCCTGGAGTGTAGCGGGGAGCACAGATACGCAGTATTTT.

The CDR3 nucleotides are TGTGCCAGCAGCTTAGACGGGGCGGGTAACTATGGCTACACCTTC. Its protein product is CASSLDGAGNYGYTF. The chain uses TRBV7-9 and TRBJ1-2; D perhaps matches TRBD1 (5 bases). Germline V gene lookup returns CDR1 SEHNR and CDR2 FQNEAQ (reference sequence). Trimming took 1 base from V and 1 from J, leaving 10 bases between them. The CDR3 is 15 residues long.

The chain has TRBV5-1 and TRBJ1-1, with TRBD1 matching over 8 bases. The CDR3 has 15 residues. Trimming cost V 4 bases and J 6 bases; bases outside gene matches: 11. The V gene's germline CDR1 is SGHRS and CDR2 YFSETQ. This chain's CDR3 is CASSNQGQGLAEAFF. The CDR3 DNA reads TGCGCCAGCAGCAACCAAGGACAGGGTCTGGCTGAAGCTTTCTTT.

To note about this clone: The same CDR3 arises from other DNA sequences in this sample as well. This rearrangement joins TRBV19 to TRBJ2-2, with TRBD2 matching over 10 bases. V shed 8 bases and J 1 base; nucleotides not matched to a gene: 1. This CDR3 contains 14 residues. The germline gives CDR1 LNHDA, CDR2 SQIVND (reference sequence). The CDR3 nucleotides are TGTGCCAGTCGGACTAGCGGGAACACCGGGGAGCTGTTTTTT. Protein sequence: CASRTSGNTGELFF. Full variable domain (missing parts from reference TRBV19 and TRBJ2-2): DGGITQSPKYLFRKEGQNVTLSCEQNLNHDAMYWYRQDPGQGLRLIYYSQIVNDFQKGDIAEGYSVSREKKESFPLTVTSAQKNPTAFYLCASRTSGNTGELFFGEGSRLTVL.

V and J are TRBV18 and TRBJ2-1; 10 nucleotides agree with TRBD2. V lost 6 bases and J lost 2; bases outside the gene matches: 7. The germline V gene has CDR1 KGHSH and CDR2 LQKENI. The CDR3 is 16 residues long. This CDR3 reads CASSLSGRDPYNEQFF. The DNA of the CDR3 is TGTGCCAGCTCCCTAAGCGGGAGGGATCCCTACAATGAGCAGTTCTTC.

The chain couples TRBV27 to TRBJ1-5; TRBD1 matches at 10 bases. With 5 bases clipped from V and 6 bases from J, the junction kept 4 bases outside the gene matches. The CDR3 runs 14 residues. The germline gives CDR1 MNHEY, CDR2 SMNVEV (reference sequence). CDR3 nucleotides: TGTGCCAGCAGTCCCCGACAGGGGGCTCAGCCCCAGCATTTT. Translating gives CASSPRQGAQPQHF.